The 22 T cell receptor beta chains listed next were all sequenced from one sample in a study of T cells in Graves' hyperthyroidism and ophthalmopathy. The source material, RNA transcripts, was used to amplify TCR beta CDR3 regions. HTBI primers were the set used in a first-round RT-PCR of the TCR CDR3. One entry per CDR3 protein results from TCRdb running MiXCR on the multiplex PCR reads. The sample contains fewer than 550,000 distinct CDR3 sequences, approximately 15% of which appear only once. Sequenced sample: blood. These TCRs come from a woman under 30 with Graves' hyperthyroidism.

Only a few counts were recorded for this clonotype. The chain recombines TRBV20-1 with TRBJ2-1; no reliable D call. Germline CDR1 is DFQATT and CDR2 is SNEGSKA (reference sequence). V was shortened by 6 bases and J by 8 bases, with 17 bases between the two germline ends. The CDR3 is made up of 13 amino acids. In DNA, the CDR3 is TGCAGTGCAACTGGTATAGGGCCTTATGAGCAGTTCTTC. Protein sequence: CSATGIGPYEQFF.

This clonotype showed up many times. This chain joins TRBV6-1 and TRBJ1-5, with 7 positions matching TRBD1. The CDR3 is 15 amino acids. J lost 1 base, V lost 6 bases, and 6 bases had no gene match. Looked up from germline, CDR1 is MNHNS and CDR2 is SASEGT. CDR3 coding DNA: TGTGCCAGCAGGATGACAGGGACGAGCAATCAGCCCCAGCATTTT. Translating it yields CASRMTGTSNQPQHF.

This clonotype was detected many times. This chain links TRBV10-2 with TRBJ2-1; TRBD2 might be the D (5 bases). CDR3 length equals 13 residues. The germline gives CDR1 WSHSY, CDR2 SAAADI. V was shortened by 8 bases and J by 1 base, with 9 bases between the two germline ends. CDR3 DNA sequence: TGCGCCAGCGTACCGGGATCCTACAATGAGCAGTTCTTC. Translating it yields CASVPGSYNEQFF.

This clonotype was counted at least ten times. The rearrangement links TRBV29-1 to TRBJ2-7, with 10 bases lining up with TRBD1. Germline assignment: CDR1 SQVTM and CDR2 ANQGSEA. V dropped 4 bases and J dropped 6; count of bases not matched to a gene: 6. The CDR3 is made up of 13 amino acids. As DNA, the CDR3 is TGCAGCGTTGGGGGACAGGGGAGCGGCGAGCAGTACTTC. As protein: CSVGGQGSGEQYF.

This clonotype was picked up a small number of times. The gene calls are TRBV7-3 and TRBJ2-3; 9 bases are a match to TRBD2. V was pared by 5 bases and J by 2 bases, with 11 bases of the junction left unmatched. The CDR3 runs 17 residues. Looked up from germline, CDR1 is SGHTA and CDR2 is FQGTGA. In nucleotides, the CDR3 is TGTGCCAGCAGCCCAACCGTAGCGGGGGCCTTCACAGATACGCAGTATTTT. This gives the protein CASSPTVAGAFTDTQYF.

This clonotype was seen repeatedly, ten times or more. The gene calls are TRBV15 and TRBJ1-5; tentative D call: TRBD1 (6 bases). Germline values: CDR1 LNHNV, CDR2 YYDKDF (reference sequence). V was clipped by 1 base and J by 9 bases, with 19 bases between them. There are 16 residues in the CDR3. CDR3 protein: CATSRAGRGELRPQHF. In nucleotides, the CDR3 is TGTGCCACCAGCAGAGCGGGCAGGGGAGAGTTACGGCCCCAGCATTTT.

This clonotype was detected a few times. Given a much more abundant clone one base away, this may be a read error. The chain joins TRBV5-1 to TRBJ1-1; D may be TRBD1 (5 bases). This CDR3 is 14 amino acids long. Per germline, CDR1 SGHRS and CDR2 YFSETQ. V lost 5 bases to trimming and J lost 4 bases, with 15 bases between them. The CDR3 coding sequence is TGCGCCAGCAGATGGGGACGGGGGACCACTGAAGCTTTCTTT. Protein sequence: CASRWGRGTTEAFF.

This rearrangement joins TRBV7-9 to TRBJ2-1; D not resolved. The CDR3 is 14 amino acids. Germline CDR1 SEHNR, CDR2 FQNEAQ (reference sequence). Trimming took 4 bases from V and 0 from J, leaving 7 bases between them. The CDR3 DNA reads TGTGCCAGCAGCTCCCTTAGCTCCTACAATGAGCAGTTCTTC. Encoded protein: CASSSLSSYNEQFF.

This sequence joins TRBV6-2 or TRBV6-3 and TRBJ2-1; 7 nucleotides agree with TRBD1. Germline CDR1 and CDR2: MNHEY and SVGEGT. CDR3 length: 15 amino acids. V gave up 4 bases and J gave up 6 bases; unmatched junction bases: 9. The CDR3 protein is CASSSRTGGSNEQFF. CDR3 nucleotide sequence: TGTGCCAGCAGTTCCCGGACAGGCGGCAGCAATGAGCAGTTCTTC.

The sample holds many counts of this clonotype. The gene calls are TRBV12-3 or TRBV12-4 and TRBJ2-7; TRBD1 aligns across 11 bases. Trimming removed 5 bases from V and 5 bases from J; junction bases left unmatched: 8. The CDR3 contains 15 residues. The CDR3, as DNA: TGTGCCAGCAGTAGGGGACAGGGGGACGTCAACGAGCAGTACTTC. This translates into CASSRGQGDVNEQYF.

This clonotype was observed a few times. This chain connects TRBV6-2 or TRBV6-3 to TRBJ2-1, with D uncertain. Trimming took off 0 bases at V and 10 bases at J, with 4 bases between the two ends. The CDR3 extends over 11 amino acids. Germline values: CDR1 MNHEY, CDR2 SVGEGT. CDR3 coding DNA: TGTGCCAGCAGTTACTCGTTCGAGCAGTTCTTC. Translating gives CASSYSFEQFF.

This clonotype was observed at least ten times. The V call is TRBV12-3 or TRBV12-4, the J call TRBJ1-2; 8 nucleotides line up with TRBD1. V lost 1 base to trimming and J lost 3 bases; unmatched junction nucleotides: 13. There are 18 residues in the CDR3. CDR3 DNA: TGTGCCAGCAGTTTAGGTTTAATGACAGGGGCTACTTACTATGGCTACACCTTC. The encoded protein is CASSLGLMTGATYYGYTF.

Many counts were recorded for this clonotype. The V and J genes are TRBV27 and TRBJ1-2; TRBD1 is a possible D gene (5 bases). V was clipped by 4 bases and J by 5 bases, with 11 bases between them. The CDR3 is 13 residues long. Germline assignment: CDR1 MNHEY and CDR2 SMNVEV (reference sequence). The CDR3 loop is CASSSPGLYGYTF. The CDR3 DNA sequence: TGTGCCAGCAGTTCGCCAGGGTTGTATGGCTACACCTTC.

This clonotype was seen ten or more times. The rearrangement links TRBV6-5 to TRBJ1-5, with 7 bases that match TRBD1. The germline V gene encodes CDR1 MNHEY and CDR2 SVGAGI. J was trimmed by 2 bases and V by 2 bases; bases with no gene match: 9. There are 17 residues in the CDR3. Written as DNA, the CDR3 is TGTGCCAGCAGTTACGGGGTAGGGGGCACGGGCAATCAGCCCCAGCATTTT. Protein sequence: CASSYGVGGTGNQPQHF.

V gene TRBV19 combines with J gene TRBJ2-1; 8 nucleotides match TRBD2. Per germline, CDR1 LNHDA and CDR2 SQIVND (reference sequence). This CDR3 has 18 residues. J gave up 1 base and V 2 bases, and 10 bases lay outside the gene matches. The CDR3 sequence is CASSIFVGSGTSYNEQFF. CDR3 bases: TGTGCCAGTAGTATATTCGTCGGTAGCGGGACTTCCTACAATGAGCAGTTCTTC. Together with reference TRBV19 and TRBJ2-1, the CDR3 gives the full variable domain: DGGITQSPKYLFRKEGQNVTLSCEQNLNHDAMYWYRQDPGQGLRLIYYSQIVNDFQKGDIAEGYSVSREKKESFPLTVTSAQKNPTAFYLCASSIFVGSGTSYNEQFFGPGTRLTVL.

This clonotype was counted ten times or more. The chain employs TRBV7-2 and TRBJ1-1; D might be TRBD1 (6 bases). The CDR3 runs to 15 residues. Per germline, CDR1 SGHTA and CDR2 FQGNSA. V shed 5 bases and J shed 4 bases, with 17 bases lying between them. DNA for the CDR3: TGTGCCAGCAGCCCCAAACAGGGCATAGGCACTGAAGCTTTCTTT. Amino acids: CASSPKQGIGTEAFF.

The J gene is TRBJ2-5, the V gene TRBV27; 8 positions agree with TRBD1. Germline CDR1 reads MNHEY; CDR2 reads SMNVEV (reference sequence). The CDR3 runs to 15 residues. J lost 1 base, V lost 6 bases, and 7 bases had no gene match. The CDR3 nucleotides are TGTGCCAGCAGCGAACCGGGACAGGCCCAAGAGACCCAGTACTTC. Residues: CASSEPGQAQETQYF.

The CDR3 spells CASSIGSLGYGYTF. The CDR3 bases are TGTGCCAGTAGTATAGGATCACTGGGGTATGGCTACACCTTC. This chain joins TRBV19 and TRBJ1-2; unclear D gene. This CDR3 is 14 amino acids long. Germline V gene data show CDR1 as LNHDA and CDR2 as SQIVND (reference sequence). V was clipped by 1 base and J by 5 bases, with 11 bases between them.

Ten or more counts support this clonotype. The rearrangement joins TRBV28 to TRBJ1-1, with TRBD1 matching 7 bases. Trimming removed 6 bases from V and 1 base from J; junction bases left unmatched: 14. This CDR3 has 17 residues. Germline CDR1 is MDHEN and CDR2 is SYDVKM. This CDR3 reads CASRGRQGVFRNTEAFF. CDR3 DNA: TGTGCCAGCAGGGGAAGACAGGGTGTATTTCGGAACACTGAAGCTTTCTTT.

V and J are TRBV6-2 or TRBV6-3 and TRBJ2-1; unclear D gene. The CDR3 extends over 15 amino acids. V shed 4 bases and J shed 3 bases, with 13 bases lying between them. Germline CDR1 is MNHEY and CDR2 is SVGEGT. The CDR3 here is CASSFYTSLYNEQFF. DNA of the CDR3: TGTGCCAGCAGTTTTTATACATCCCTCTACAATGAGCAGTTCTTC.

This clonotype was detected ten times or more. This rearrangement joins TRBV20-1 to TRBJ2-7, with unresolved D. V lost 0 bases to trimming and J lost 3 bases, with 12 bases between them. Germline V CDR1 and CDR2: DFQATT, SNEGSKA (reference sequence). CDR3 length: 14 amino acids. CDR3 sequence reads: CSARDFPEFYEQYF. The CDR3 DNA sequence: TGCAGTGCTAGAGACTTCCCAGAGTTCTACGAGCAGTACTTC.

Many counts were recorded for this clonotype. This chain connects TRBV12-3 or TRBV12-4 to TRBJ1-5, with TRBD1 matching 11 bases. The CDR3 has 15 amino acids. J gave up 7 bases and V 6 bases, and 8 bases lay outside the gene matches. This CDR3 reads CASSRTGQGVQPQHF. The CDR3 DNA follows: TGTGCCAGCAGCCGAACGGGACAGGGGGTCCAGCCCCAGCATTTT.